This TCR beta chain is from a study of shared clonotypes between healthy human individuals (dated by TCRdb to about 2020). Concerning the study at large: The cohort included a few men and a couple of women between 18 and 49 years of age. To increase sequencing depth and limit assay-specific biases, different laboratories used diverse techniques to prepare libraries and sequence TCR repertoires. For each donor, three plates each were used for CD4 naive and CD4 memory, two plates were used for CD8 naive, and one plate was used for CD8 memory. The study deeply sequenced blood TCR repertoires of 5 or 6 healthy adults to estimate repertoire size and the extent of clonotype sharing between individuals. Between about 0.8 and 8.9 billion PBMCs per donor were obtained by leukapheresis.

Spanning cysteine to phenylalanine, the CDR3 consists of 16 amino acids. Just the 48-base CDR3 DNA is kept, in frame starting at base 1. The junction shows trimming of 1 base on V and 7 bases on J, and the gene matches do not reach 6 bases of it. The CDR1 and CDR2 encoded by the germline V gene are SGHAT and FQNNGV. Using the deep immunoSEQ assay, multiplex PCR amplified TCR CDR3 regions from genomic DNA. Genomic DNA extracted from each cell subset was distributed evenly over all wells of several immunoSEQ 96-well plates, and each plate served as one replicate. For sorted subsets, each replicate PCR was loaded with about 200 ng genomic DNA, equivalent to some 31,000 T cell genomes. Purified libraries were measured with a Qubit 3.0 fluorometer, size-checked on a Bioanalyzer 2100, and measured again with the KAPA Library Quantification kit. A separate single-read 150-cycle Illumina NextSeq 550 flow cell was used to sequence each immunoSEQ 96-well plate. As for how the authors treated the data: The immunoSEQ output contained only junctional sequences without quality scores, so filtering could not match that applied to full-length reads. To assign V/J genes and CDR3, sequences were annotated against IMGT germline references using PyIR, a Python wrapper for IgBLAST v1.9. Reads were removed for weak V/J assignments (E-value above 1e-6), missing CDR3, stop codons, out-of-frame junctions, or ambiguous translated residues. V3J clonotypes were defined as sequences sharing the same inferred V gene, J gene, and CDR3 amino acid sequence. The percentage overlap between two repertoires was calculated by dividing the number of shared unique clonotypes by the size of the smaller repertoire. Richness of each repertoire was evaluated using RTK rarefaction, the Chao1 estimator, and Recon v2.1 estimates of unobserved clonotypes. Generation probabilities were computed with OLGA for all TCRbeta clonotypes obtained by the gDNA method from several donors. Not all clones reach the TCRdb copy of this immuneACCESS table, which keeps in-frame sequences only. Checked studies attribute under half of the gap to unresolved V genes and leave the rest unexplained. V and J calls and clone size come straight from that table; D and trimming were deduced from the DNA. The sample contains about 1.1 million clones, roughly 80% of them found a single time. About 0.94% of the sample rests with the top ten.

A note on this clone: Its antigen remains unidentified. No base-level quality is on record; no much larger clone is a single base apart.

Donors were healthy HIV-negative adults with no recently reported acute infections or vaccinations. Only Caucasian adults living in Nashville, Tennessee, USA were represented among the donors. CD4+ T cells were enriched by magnetic negative selection, after which naive cells were positively selected on CD45RA and the negative fraction was taken as the memory subset. Blood was obtained by leukapheresis, after which PBMCs were separated by Ficoll-Histopaque density gradient centrifugation and cryopreserved in liquid nitrogen vapor phase. Purity and quantity of every magnetically sorted T cell population were checked by analytical flow cytometry. Each sorted fraction had its genomic DNA isolated and then quantified by UV absorbance on a Nanodrop 2000c. On the study overall, not on this receptor specifically: Naive subsets generally had larger estimated clonotype richness than memory subsets did. Across a few donors, approximately 5% of naive CD4, approximately 3.5% of naive CD8, around 2.5% of memory CD4, and roughly 0.41% of memory CD8 clonotypes were shared. Incomplete sequencing was indicated by rarefaction of sorted-subset datasets, despite the large sequencing depth. Because the study included a small number of donors, the genetic and exposure-history diversity represented was limited. Sampling was limited to blood, and TCR repertoires in tissue likely differ from TCR repertoires in blood. Compared with non-shared clonotypes, the clonotypes found in all four sorted-subset donors had higher generation probabilities. Based on pairwise subsampling, the degree of clonotype sharing among donors was expected to be affected by sequencing depth.

The chain couples TRBV11-2 to TRBJ2-4; 11 nucleotides in the junction match TRBD2. The sample taken for sequencing was memory CD4+ T cells from PBMCs. The sample's cell subset or site label, in plain terms: CD45RA-negative fraction. This sequence originates from a man aged 18 to 30 in good health. Some clones in this sample may be carry-over from other donors' samples. The CDR3 protein is CASSLGLAGLGNIQYF. The sequenced DNA is TGTGCCAGCAGCTTAGGACTAGCGGGATTAGGGAACATTCAGTACTTC.